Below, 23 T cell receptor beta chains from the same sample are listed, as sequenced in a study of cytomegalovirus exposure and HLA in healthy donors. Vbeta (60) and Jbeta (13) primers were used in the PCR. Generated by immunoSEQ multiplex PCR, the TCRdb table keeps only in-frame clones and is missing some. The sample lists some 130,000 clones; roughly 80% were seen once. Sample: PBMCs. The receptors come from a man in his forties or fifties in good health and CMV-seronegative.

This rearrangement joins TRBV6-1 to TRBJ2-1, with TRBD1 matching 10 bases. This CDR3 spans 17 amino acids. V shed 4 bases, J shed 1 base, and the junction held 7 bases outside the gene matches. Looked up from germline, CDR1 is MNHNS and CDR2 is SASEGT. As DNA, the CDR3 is TGTGCCAGCAGTGCACTAGGACAGGGGGGGTCCTACAATGAGCAGTTCTTC. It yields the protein CASSALGQGGSYNEQFF.

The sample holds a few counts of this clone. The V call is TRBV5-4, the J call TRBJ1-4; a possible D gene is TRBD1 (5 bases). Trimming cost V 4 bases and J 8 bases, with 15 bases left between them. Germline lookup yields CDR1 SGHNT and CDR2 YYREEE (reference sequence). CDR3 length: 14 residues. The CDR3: CASSPRGGEEKLFF. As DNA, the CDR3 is TGTGCCAGCAGCCCACGCGGGGGGGAAGAAAAACTGTTTTTT.

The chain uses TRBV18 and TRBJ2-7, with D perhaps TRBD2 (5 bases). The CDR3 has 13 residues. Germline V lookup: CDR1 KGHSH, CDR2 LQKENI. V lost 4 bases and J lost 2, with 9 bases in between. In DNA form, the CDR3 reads TGTGCCAGCTCACGGACTGAAACCTACGAGCAGTACTTC. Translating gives CASSRTETYEQYF.

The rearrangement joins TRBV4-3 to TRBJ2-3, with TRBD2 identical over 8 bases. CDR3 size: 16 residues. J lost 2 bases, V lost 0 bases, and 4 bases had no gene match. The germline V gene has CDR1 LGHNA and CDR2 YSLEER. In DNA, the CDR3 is TGCGCCAGCAGCCAAGAGGTGACTAGCGCCACAGATACGCAGTATTTT. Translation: CASSQEVTSATDTQYF.

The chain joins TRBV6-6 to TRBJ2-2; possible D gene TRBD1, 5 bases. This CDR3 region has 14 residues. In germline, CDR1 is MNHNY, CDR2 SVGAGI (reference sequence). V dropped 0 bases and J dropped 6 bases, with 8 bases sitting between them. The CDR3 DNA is TGTGCCAGCAGTTACTCGATGGGGCCCGGGGAGCTGTTTTTT. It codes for CASSYSMGPGELFF.

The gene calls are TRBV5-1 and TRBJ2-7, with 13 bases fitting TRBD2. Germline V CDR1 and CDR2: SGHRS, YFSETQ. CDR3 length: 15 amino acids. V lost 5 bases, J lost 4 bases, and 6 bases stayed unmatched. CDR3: CASSYGLAGEYEQYF. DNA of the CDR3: TGCGCCAGCAGTTACGGACTAGCGGGAGAATACGAGCAGTACTTC.

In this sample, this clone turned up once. The CDR3: CASSTLTGTGTRYGYTF. The CDR3 DNA follows: TGTGCCAGCAGTACCTTGACCGGGACAGGGACTCGCTATGGCTACACCTTC. The chain links TRBV28 to TRBJ1-2, with 9 bases identical to TRBD1. CDR3 length: 17 amino acids. CDR1 and CDR2 from the germline V gene are MDHEN and SYDVKM. V shed 5 bases and J 4 bases; nucleotides not matched to a gene: 14.

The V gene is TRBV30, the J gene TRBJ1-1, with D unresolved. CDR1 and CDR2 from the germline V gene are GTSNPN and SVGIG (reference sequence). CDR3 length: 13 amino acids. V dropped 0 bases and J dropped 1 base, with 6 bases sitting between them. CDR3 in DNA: TGTGCCTGGAGTGTCGACACGAACACTGAAGCTTTCTTT. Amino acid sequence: CAWSVDTNTEAFF.

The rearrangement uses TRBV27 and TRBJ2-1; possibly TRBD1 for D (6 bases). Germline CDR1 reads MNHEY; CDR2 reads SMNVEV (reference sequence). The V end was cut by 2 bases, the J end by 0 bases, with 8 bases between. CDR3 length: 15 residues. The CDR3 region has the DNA TGTGCCAGCAGTTTAGGCAGGGGCTCCTACAATGAGCAGTTCTTC. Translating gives CASSLGRGSYNEQFF.

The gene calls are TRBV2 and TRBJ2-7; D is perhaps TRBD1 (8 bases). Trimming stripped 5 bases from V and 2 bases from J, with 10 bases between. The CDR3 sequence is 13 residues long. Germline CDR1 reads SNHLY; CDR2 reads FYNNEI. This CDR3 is CASSTGGAYEQYF. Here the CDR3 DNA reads TGTGCCAGCAGTACAGGGGGGGCCTACGAGCAGTACTTC.

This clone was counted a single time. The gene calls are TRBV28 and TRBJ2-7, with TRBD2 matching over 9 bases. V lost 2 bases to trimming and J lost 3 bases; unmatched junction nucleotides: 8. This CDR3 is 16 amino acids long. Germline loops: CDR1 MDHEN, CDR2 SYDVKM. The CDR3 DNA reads TGTGCCAGCAGTTTACGTAGCGGGAGCAAATACTACGAGCAGTACTTC. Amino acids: CASSLRSGSKYYEQYF.

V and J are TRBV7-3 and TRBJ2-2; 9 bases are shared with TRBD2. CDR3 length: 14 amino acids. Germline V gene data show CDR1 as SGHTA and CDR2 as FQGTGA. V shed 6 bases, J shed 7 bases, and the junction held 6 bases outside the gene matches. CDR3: CASSLVAGVGELFF. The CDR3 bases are TGTGCCAGCAGTCTGGTAGCGGGAGTCGGGGAGCTGTTTTTT.

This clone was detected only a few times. The CDR3 nucleotides read TGTGCCAGCAGTTTACCTGGGACTAGCGGGCGAAATGAGCAGTTCTTC. Residues: CASSLPGTSGRNEQFF. The genes are TRBV27 and TRBJ2-1; 12 bases line up with TRBD2. J was trimmed by 7 bases and V by 2 bases; bases with no gene match: 6. Germline CDR1 reads MNHEY; CDR2 reads SMNVEV (reference sequence). The CDR3 totals 16 residues.

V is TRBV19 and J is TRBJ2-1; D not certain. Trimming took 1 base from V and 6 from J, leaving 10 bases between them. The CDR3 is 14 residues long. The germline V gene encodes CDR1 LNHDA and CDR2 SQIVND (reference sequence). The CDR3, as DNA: TGTGCCAGTAGTATAGTAGTGCCAGGCAATGAGCAGTTCTTC. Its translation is CASSIVVPGNEQFF. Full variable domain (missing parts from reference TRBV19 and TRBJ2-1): DGGITQSPKYLFRKEGQNVTLSCEQNLNHDAMYWYRQDPGQGLRLIYYSQIVNDFQKGDIAEGYSVSREKKESFPLTVTSAQKNPTAFYLCASSIVVPGNEQFFGPGTRLTVL.

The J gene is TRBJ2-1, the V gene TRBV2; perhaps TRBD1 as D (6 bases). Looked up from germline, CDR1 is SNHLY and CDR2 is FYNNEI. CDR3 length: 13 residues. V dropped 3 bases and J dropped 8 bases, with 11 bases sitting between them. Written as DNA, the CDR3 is TGTGCCAGCAGTGAGGAGGCAGGGGATGAGCAGTTCTTC. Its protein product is CASSEEAGDEQFF.

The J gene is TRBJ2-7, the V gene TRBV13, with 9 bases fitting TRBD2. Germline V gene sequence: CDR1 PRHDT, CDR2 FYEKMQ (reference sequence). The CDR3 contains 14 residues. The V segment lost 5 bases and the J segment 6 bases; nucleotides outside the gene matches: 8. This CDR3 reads CASSAGLALPEQYF. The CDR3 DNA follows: TGTGCCAGCAGCGCCGGACTAGCGTTGCCCGAGCAGTACTTC.

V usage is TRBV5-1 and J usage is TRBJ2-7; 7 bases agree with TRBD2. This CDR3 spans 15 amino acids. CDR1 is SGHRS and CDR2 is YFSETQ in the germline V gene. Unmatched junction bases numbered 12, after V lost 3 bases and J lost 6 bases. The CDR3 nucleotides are TGCGCCAGCAGCTGGGGGGGGACTTCCAACACCGAGCAGTACTTC. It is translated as CASSWGGTSNTEQYF.

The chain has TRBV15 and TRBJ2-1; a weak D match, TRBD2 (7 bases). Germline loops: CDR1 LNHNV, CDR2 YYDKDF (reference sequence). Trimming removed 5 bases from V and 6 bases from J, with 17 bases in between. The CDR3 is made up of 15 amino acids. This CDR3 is CATSPGGRESNEQFF. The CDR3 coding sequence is TGTGCCACCAGCCCCGGGGGGCGGGAGAGCAATGAGCAGTTCTTC.

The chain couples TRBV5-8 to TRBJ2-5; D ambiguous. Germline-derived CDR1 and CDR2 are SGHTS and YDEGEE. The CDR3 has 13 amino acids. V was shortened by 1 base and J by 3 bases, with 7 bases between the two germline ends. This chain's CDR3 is CASSLLGKETQYF. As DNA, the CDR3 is TGTGCCAGCAGCTTGCTAGGAAAAGAGACCCAGTACTTC.

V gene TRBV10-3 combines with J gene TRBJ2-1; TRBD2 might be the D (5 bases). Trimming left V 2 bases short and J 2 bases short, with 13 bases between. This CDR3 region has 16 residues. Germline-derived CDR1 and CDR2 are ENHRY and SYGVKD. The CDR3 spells CAISELNAGPYNEQFF. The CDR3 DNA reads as TGTGCCATCAGTGAGCTCAACGCGGGCCCCTACAATGAGCAGTTCTTC.

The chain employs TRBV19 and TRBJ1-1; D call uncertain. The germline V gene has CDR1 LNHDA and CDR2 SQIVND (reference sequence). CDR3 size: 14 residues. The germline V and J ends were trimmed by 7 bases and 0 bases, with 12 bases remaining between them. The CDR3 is CASKLDIMNTEAFF. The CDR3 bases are TGTGCCAGTAAATTAGACATTATGAACACTGAAGCTTTCTTT.

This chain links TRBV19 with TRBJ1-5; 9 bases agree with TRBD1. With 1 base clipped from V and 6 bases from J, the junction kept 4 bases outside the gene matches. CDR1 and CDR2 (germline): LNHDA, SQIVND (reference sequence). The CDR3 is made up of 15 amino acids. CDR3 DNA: TGTGCCAGTAGTATAGTTGGGACAGGGCGTCAGCCCCAGCATTTT. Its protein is CASSIVGTGRQPQHF. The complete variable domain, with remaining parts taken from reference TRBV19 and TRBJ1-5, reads DGGITQSPKYLFRKEGQNVTLSCEQNLNHDAMYWYRQDPGQGLRLIYYSQIVNDFQKGDIAEGYSVSREKKESFPLTVTSAQKNPTAFYLCASSIVGTGRQPQHFGDGTRLSIL.

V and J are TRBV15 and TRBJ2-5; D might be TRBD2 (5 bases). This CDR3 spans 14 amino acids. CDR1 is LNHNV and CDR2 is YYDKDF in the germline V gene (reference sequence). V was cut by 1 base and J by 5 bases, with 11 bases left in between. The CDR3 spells CATSRASSLETQYF. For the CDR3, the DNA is TGTGCCACCAGCAGAGCGTCTAGCTTGGAGACCCAGTACTTC. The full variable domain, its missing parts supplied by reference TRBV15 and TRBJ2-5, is DAMVIQNPRYQVTQFGKPVTLSCSQTLNHNVMYWYQQKSSQAPKLLFHYYDKDFNNEADTPDNFQSRRPNTSFCFLDIRSPGLGDTAMYLCATSRASSLETQYFGPGTRLLVL.